The 18 T cell receptor beta chains in this list originate from one sample, sequenced in a study of Graves' ophthalmopathy and Graves' hyperthyroidism. CDR3 regions of TCR beta were amplified from RNA transcripts. Amplification began with first-round RT-PCR using HTBI primers, then second-round multiplex PCR was performed. TCRdb reprocessed the multiplex PCR reads with MiXCR, giving one entry per CDR3 protein. The repertoire consists of some 520,000 distinct CDR3 sequences, with 13% to 15% occurring once and the leading ten covering about a tenth. Sequenced material: blood. Every receptor here comes from a woman in her 30s with Graves' ophthalmopathy.

The table lists this clonotype with many counts. The chain uses TRBV13 and TRBJ1-2; D is ambiguous. The CDR3 length is 14 residues. Trimming took off 0 bases at V and 4 bases at J, with 9 bases between the two ends. Germline CDR1 PRHDT, CDR2 FYEKMQ (reference sequence). As DNA, the CDR3 is TGTGCCAGCAGCTTAGGCCGAGGGCTCTATGGCTACACCTTC. It yields the protein CASSLGRGLYGYTF. Full variable domain (outside the CDR3, taken from reference TRBV13 and TRBJ1-2): AAGVIQSPRHLIKEKRETATLKCYPIPRHDTVYWYQQGPGQDPQFLISFYEKMQSDKGSIPDRFSAQQFSDYHSELNMSSLELGDSALYFCASSLGRGLYGYTFGSGTRLTVV.

This clonotype was seen at least ten times. This chain uses TRBV30 with TRBJ1-1, with D unclear. Germline V gene lookup returns CDR1 GTSNPN and CDR2 SVGIG (reference sequence). V lost 3 bases to trimming and J lost 10 bases, with 12 bases between them. The CDR3 is 11 amino acids. The CDR3 sequence is CAWSRKVGAFF. CDR3 DNA sequence: TGTGCCTGGAGCCGAAAAGTAGGAGCTTTCTTT.

This clonotype was observed many times. V is TRBV6-2 or TRBV6-3 and J is TRBJ2-7, with TRBD2 matching over 16 bases. The CDR3 contains 16 residues. V lost 7 bases and J lost 2; bases outside the gene matches: 5. Germline V gene sequence: CDR1 MNHEY, CDR2 SVGEGT. The CDR3 DNA sequence: TGTGCCAGCAACCTAGGGACTAGCGGGAGGGCCTACGAGCAGTACTTC. This translates into CASNLGTSGRAYEQYF.

Comments on this clonotype: No conserved phenylalanine or tryptophan is present at the end of the CDR3, so a read error is the likely explanation. The genes are TRBV12-3 or TRBV12-4 and TRBJ1-1; 8 positions match TRBD1. CDR3 length: 12 residues. The CDR3 DNA follows: TGCGCCAGCAGTGCAGGGGGCTCTGAAGCTTTCGTT. Protein sequence: CASSAGGSEAFV.

This clonotype was recorded at least ten times. The rearrangement joins TRBV28 to TRBJ1-2; D gene unclear. CDR3 length: 18 residues. Trimming shortened V by 4 bases and J by 3 bases, and 24 bases separated the two germline ends. Germline V lookup: CDR1 MDHEN, CDR2 SYDVKM. CDR3 in DNA: TGTGCCAGCAGTTCAATAAGAAGGGCGGGGTTCGGCCACTATGGCTACACCTTC. Translated, it gives CASSSIRRAGFGHYGYTF.

V and J are TRBV27 and TRBJ1-1; TRBD1 matches at 7 bases. Trimming removed 8 bases from V and 7 bases from J; junction bases left unmatched: 10. CDR1 and CDR2 from the germline V gene are MNHEY and SMNVEV (reference sequence). This CDR3 comprises 13 residues. CDR3: CASRGGGNFEAFF. For the CDR3, the DNA is TGTGCCAGCCGCGGAGGGGGCAACTTTGAAGCTTTCTTT.

This clonotype was detected many times. This chain uses TRBV18 with TRBJ2-7; 10 nucleotides match TRBD2. The germline CDR1 and CDR2 sequences are KGHSH and LQKENI. With V trimmed by 4 bases and J by 4 bases, 1 base remained unmatched. This CDR3 is 13 amino acids long. The CDR3 spells CASSQLAGYEQYF. For the CDR3, the DNA is TGTGCCAGCTCACAACTAGCGGGGTACGAGCAGTACTTC.

This clonotype appeared many times. CDR3 nucleotide sequence: TGTGCCAGCTCACCAGGTAACGGAGGCTACGAGCAGTACTTC. The encoded protein is CASSPGNGGYEQYF. The V gene is TRBV18, the J gene TRBJ2-7; tentatively, D is TRBD2 (5 bases). With 2 bases removed from V and 3 bases from J, the gap between germline ends came to 11 bases. The CDR3 consists of 14 residues. Germline V CDR1 and CDR2: KGHSH, LQKENI. Full variable domain (outside the CDR3, taken from reference TRBV18 and TRBJ2-7): NAGVMQNPRHLVRRRGQEARLRCSPMKGHSHVYWYRQLPEEGLKFMVYLQKENIIDESGMPKERFSAEFPKEGPSILRIQQVVRGDSAAYFCASSPGNGGYEQYFGPGTRLTVT.

This clonotype was recorded many times. The rearrangement uses TRBV5-6 and TRBJ2-5; 10 bases align to TRBD2. Losses at the gene ends were 0 bases for V and 5 bases for J; bases not matched to a gene: 7. The V gene's germline CDR1 is SGHDT and CDR2 YYEEEE. The CDR3 covers 16 residues. The CDR3 region has the DNA TGTGCCAGCAGCTTGGAAGTAGCGGGAGGTGCCGAGACCCAGTACTTC. Translation: CASSLEVAGGAETQYF.

The sample holds many counts of this clonotype. This chain joins TRBV27 and TRBJ1-5; D is unclear. Germline assignment: CDR1 MNHEY and CDR2 SMNVEV (reference sequence). Trimming removed 1 base from V and 0 bases from J, with 10 bases in between. The CDR3 has 16 amino acids. CDR3 DNA sequence: TGTGCCAGCAGTTTATACGGCGCAGATAGCAATCAGCCCCAGCATTTT. This gives the protein CASSLYGADSNQPQHF.

In this sample, this clonotype turned up many times. The CDR3: CASSLAAGGTEAFF. The CDR3 DNA follows: TGCGCCAGCAGCTTGGCCGCAGGGGGCACTGAAGCTTTCTTT. The V call is TRBV5-1, the J call TRBJ1-1; 7 bases fit TRBD1. J was trimmed by 4 bases and V by 0 bases; bases with no gene match: 3. The length of the CDR3 is 14 residues. Germline CDR1 is SGHRS and CDR2 is YFSETQ.

A remark on this clonotype: Sequence at one end of the junction differs from germline and may be a read error. The V gene is TRBV30, the J gene TRBJ1-5; D possibly corresponds to TRBD1 (6 bases). Germline-derived CDR1 and CDR2 are GTSNPN and SVGIG (reference sequence). The CDR3 sequence is 13 residues long. The CDR3: CAWADRTNQPHHF. For the CDR3, the DNA is TGTGCCTGGGCAGACAGGACCAATCAGCCCCACCATTTT.

The chain joins TRBV11-1 to TRBJ2-7, with D hard to call. Germline values: CDR1 SGHAT, CDR2 FQDESV (reference sequence). V lost 0 bases and J 5 bases, leaving 17 bases between the germline ends. The CDR3 runs to 16 residues. The CDR3 loop is CASSLAAHGRLDEQYF. DNA of the CDR3: TGTGCCAGCAGCTTAGCGGCACATGGTCGGCTCGACGAGCAGTACTTC.

This clonotype was observed many times. The rearrangement links TRBV6-1 to TRBJ2-7; D may match TRBD1 or TRBD2 (7 bases each). Germline CDR1 and CDR2: MNHNS and SASEGT. Deletions cut 6 bases from V and 6 bases from J, with 15 bases between. The CDR3 covers 13 residues. In DNA, the CDR3 is TGTGCCAGCAGCTCGCAGGGGGGGGCCGAGCAGTACTTC. It yields the protein CASSSQGGAEQYF.

At least ten counts were recorded for this clonotype. The chain links TRBV9 to TRBJ2-7, with 7 bases lining up with TRBD1. Germline V gene sequence: CDR1 SGDLS, CDR2 YYNGEE. This CDR3 region has 13 residues. V lost 10 bases, J lost 5 bases, and 12 bases stayed unmatched. The CDR3 region is CAATGTERHEQYF. The CDR3 region has the DNA TGTGCCGCCACCGGGACAGAGCGACACGAGCAGTACTTC.

Many counts were recorded for this clonotype. The V call is TRBV10-3, the J call TRBJ1-2; TRBD1 matches at 9 bases. The CDR3 runs 16 residues. V lost 0 bases and J lost 2; bases outside the gene matches: 4. Per germline, CDR1 ENHRY and CDR2 SYGVKD. DNA for the CDR3: TGTGCCATCAGTGAGTCGACGGGACAGGGCAACTATGGCTACACCTTC. Its translation: CAISESTGQGNYGYTF.

This clonotype has a handful of counts. The chain carries TRBV12-3 or TRBV12-4 and TRBJ2-7, with D unresolved. The CDR3 loop spans 13 amino acids. Trimming stripped 3 bases from V and 3 bases from J, with 9 bases between. The CDR3 sequence: CASSLPGHYEQYF. Here the CDR3 DNA reads TGTGCCAGCAGTTTGCCAGGCCACTACGAGCAGTACTTC.

Many counts were recorded for this clonotype. The chain employs TRBV7-2 and TRBJ1-1; possible D gene TRBD1, 6 bases. The CDR3 contains 15 residues. Trimming took off 6 bases at V and 5 bases at J, with 19 bases between the two ends. CDR1 and CDR2 (germline): SGHTA, FQGNSA. The CDR3 DNA sequence: TGTGCCAGCAGTGTGACCGGGACAAAGGGGACTGAAGCTTTCTTT. Protein: CASSVTGTKGTEAFF.